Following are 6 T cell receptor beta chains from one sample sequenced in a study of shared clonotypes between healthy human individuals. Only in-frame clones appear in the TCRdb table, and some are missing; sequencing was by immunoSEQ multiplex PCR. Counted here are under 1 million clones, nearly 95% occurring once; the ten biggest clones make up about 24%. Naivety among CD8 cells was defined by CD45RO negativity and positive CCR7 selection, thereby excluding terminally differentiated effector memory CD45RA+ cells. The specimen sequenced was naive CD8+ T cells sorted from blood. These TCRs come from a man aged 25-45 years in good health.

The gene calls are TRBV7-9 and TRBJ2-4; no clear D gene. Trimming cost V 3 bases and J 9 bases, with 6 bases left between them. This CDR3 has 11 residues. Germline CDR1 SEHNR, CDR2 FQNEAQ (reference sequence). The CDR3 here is CASSLSIIQYF. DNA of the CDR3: TGTGCCAGCAGCTTGTCAATCATTCAGTACTTC.

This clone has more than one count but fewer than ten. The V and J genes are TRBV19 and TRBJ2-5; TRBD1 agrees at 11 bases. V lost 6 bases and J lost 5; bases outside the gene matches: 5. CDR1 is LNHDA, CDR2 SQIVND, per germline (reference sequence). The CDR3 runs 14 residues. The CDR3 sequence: CASSRTGGLETQYF. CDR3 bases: TGTGCCAGTAGCCGGACAGGGGGCTTGGAGACCCAGTACTTC. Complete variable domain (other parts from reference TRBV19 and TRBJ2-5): DGGITQSPKYLFRKEGQNVTLSCEQNLNHDAMYWYRQDPGQGLRLIYYSQIVNDFQKGDIAEGYSVSREKKESFPLTVTSAQKNPTAFYLCASSRTGGLETQYFGPGTRLLVL.

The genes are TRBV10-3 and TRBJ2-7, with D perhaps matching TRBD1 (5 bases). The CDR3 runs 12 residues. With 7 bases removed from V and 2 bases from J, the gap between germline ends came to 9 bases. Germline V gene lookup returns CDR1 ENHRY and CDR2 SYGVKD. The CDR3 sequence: CAITDSTYEQYF. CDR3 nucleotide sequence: TGTGCCATCACCGACAGCACCTACGAGCAGTACTTC.

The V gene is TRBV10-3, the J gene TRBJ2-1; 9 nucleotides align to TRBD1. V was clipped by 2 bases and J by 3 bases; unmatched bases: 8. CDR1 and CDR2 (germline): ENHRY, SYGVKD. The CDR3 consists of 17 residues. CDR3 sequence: CAISERHRGPIYNEQFF. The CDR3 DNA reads TGTGCCATCAGTGAGAGGCACAGGGGGCCCATCTACAATGAGCAGTTCTTC.

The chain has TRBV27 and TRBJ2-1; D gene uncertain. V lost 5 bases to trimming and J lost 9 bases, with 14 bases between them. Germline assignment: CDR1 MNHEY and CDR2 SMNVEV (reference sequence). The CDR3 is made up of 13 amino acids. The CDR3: CASSNRNWGEQFF. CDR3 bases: TGTGCCAGCAGTAATAGGAATTGGGGTGAGCAGTTCTTC.

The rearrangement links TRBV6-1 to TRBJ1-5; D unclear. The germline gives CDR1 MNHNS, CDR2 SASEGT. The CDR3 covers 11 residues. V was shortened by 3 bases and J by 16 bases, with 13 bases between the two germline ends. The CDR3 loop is CASSDGYLLHF. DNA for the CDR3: TGTGCCAGCAGTGACGGTTACCTCCTCCATTTT.